This record covers a single T cell receptor (beta chain). Original handling: From reference gene primer amplification, estimates of nucleated cell counts were derived. Assay used: immunoSEQ multiplex PCR; TCRdb lists only in-frame clones, some missing. The DNA gave D and trimming, while V, J and clone size come from that table. Found here are more than 110,000 clones, roughly 80% of them singletons; the top ten hold approximately 4%. V shed 8 bases and J shed 2 bases, with 10 bases lying between them. Germline V gives CDR1 LNHDA, CDR2 SQIVND (reference sequence). The CDR3 consists of 14 residues. The data were obtained in a study of blood T cell repertoires in COVID-19. Study at large: Collection of acute and convalescent COVID-19 samples took place in the United States, Italy and Spain. T cells, B-cell-depleted T cells, or PBMCs provided the cDNA or gDNA that served as material.

Input material: peripheral blood. The chain uses TRBV19 and TRBJ1-6; D possibly corresponds to TRBD1 (5 bases). This receptor was taken from a woman aged 60-70 years with acute or convalescent COVID-19. The CDR3 loop reads CASGTTAYNSPLHF. CDR3 DNA: TGTGCCAGTGGAACGACAGCCTATAATTCACCCCTCCACTTT.